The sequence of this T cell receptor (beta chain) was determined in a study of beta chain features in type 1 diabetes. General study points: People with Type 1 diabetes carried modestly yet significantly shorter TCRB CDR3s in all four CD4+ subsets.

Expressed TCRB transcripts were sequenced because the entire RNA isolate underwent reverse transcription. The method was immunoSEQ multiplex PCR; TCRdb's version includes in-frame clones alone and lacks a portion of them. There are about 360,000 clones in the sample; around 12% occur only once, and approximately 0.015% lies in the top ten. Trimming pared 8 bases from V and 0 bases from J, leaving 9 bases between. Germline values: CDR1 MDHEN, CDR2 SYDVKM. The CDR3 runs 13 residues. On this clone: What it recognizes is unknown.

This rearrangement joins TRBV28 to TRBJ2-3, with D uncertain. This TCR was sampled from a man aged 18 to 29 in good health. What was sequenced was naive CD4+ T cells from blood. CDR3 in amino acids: CASDSGSTDTQYF. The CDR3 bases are TGTGCCAGCGATTCCGGGAGCACAGATACGCAGTATTTT.